The T cell receptor (beta chain) under discussion was sequenced for a study of early T cells in non-severe SARS-CoV-2 infection. TCRdb re-called the 5' RACE reads through MiXCR, storing one row per CDR3 protein. The profile shows 53,000 or so distinct CDR3 sequences, approximately 12% of them singletons. Trimming stripped 5 bases from V and 7 bases from J, with 8 bases between. The CDR3 runs 11 residues. The material sequenced was whole blood, taken at baseline. The chain joins TRBV12-3 or TRBV12-4 to TRBJ1-2; unclear D gene. The source is an adult who was a healthcare worker with PCR-confirmed SARS-CoV-2 infection or an uninfected control (not recorded which). The chain's CDR3 is CASSLRRGYTF. CDR3 in DNA: TGTGCCAGCAGTCTCCGACGTGGCTACACCTTC.